This T cell receptor (beta chain) comes out of a study of shared clonotypes between healthy human individuals (dated by TCRdb to the early 2020s). Describing the broader study: A few men and a couple of women, aged 18 to 49 years, made up the cohort. The study deeply sequenced blood TCR repertoires of five healthy adults to estimate repertoire size and the extent of clonotype sharing between individuals. For each donor, three plates each were used for CD4 naive and CD4 memory, two plates were used for CD8 naive, and one plate was used for CD8 memory. Per donor, leukapheresis produced somewhere between about 0.94 and 9 billion PBMCs. Libraries were prepared and TCR repertoires were sequenced by different laboratories using diverse techniques, in order to increase sequencing depth and limit assay-specific biases.

Overall results and qualifications from the work: Based on pairwise subsampling, the degree of clonotype sharing among donors was expected to be affected by sequencing depth. Roughly 5.2% of naive CD4, around 3.5% of naive CD8, 2.3% of memory CD4, and roughly 0.4% of memory CD8 clonotypes were shared across a few donors. Clonotypes shared by all four sorted-subset donors showed higher generation probabilities than non-shared clonotypes. Only blood was sampled, and tissue TCR repertoires likely differ from those in blood. Estimated clonotype richness was generally larger for naive than for memory subsets. Even with the large sequencing depth, rarefaction of the sorted-subset datasets indicated that sequencing was incomplete. Because the study included only a small number of donors, the genetic and exposure-history diversity represented was limited.

As concerns this clone: The clone's antigen remains unknown. No base quality information exists; no much larger clone differs at one position. Distinct nucleotide sequences in the sample also encode this CDR3.

As encoded in the germline V gene, CDR1 is SGHRS while CDR2 is YFSETQ. Counted from cysteine to phenylalanine, this CDR3 has 14 amino acids. CDR3 DNA is the only sequence kept; it has 42 bases, read in frame from the first base. Cut back by 0 bases and 1 base, the V and J ends lie 7 bases apart. Using the deep immunoSEQ assay, TCR CDR3 regions were amplified from genomic DNA by multiplex PCR. Extracted genomic DNA from each cell subset was distributed evenly across all wells of several immunoSEQ 96-well plates, and each plate was treated as a replicate. For sorted subsets, about 200 ng genomic DNA, equal to about 30,000 T cell genomes, was loaded into each replicate PCR. The purified libraries were quantified using a Qubit 3.0 fluorometer, sized with a Bioanalyzer 2100, and then quantified again using the KAPA Library Quantification kit. Every immunoSEQ 96-well plate was sequenced on a dedicated single-read 150-cycle Illumina NextSeq 550 flow cell. Turning to the authors' computational methods: Because the immunoSEQ output included only junctional sequences and no quality scores, the filtering could not be the same as the filtering used for full-length reads. To assign V/J genes and CDR3, sequences were annotated against IMGT germline references using PyIR, a Python wrapper for IgBLAST v1.9. Reads were filtered out if the reads had weak V/J assignments (E-value above 1e-6), no CDR3, stop codons, out-of-frame junctions, or ambiguous translated residues. V3J clonotypes were defined as sequences sharing the same inferred V gene, J gene, and CDR3 amino acid sequence. The percentage overlap between two repertoires was calculated by dividing the number of shared unique clonotypes by the size of the smaller repertoire. Repertoire richness was assessed with RTK rarefaction, the Chao1 estimator, and Recon v2.1 estimates of unobserved clonotypes. Generation probabilities for all TCRbeta clonotypes obtained by the gDNA method from a handful of donors were computed using OLGA. TCRdb retrieved this table from immuneACCESS and kept in-frame rearrangements only. Not all clones are present; in checked studies, unresolved V genes account for under half, and no reason is known for the remainder. The DNA gave D and trimming, while V, J and clone size come from that table. Here the sample has hundreds of thousands of clones; around 72% occur a single time. The top ten constitute about 1.8% of the sample.

The donors were healthy, HIV-negative adults who had no recently reported acute infections or vaccinations. Only Caucasian adults living in Nashville, Tennessee, USA were represented among the donors. CD4+ T cells were enriched by magnetic negative selection, after which naive cells were positively selected on CD45RA and the negative fraction was taken as the memory subset. Blood was collected by leukapheresis, and PBMCs were isolated by Ficoll-Histopaque density gradient centrifugation and then cryopreserved in liquid nitrogen vapor phase. Analytical flow cytometry was used to check the purity and quantity of every magnetically sorted T cell population. Each sorted fraction had its genomic DNA isolated and then quantified by UV absorbance on a Nanodrop 2000c.

The sequenced sample was memory CD4+ T cells sorted from blood. The sample's cell subset or site label, in plain terms: CD45RA-negative fraction. The sequence links TRBV5-1 to TRBJ1-1; the D gene is unclear. This receptor was identified in a woman in her thirties in good health. DNA sequence: TGCGCCAGCAGCTTGGGACATGAGAACACTGAAGCTTTCTTT. This gives the protein CASSLGHENTEAFF.